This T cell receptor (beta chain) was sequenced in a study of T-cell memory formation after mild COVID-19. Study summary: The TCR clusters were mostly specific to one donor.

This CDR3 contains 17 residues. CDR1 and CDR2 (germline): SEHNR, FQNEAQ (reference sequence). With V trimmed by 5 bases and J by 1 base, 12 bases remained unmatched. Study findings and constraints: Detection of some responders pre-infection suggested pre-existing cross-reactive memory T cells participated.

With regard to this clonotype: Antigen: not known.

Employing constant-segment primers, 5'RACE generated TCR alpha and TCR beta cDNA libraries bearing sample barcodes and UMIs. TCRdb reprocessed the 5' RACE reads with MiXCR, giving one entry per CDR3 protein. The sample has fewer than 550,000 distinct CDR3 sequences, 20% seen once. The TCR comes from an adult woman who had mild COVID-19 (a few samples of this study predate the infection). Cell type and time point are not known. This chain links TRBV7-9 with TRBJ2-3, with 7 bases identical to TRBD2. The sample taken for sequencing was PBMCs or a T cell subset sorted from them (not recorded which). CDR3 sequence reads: CASSPNLLAGGTDTQYF. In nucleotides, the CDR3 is TGTGCCAGCAGCCCCAACCTTCTGGCGGGGGGCACAGATACGCAGTATTTT.